The clone carrying this T cell receptor (beta chain) was seen more than once but under ten times. One entry per CDR3 protein results from TCRdb running MiXCR on the 5' RACE reads. The profile shows about 410,000 distinct CDR3 sequences, under 20% of them singletons. This sample is part of a study of T-cell memory formation after mild COVID-19. Germline V gives CDR1 SQVTM, CDR2 ANQGSEA. Trimming removed 4 bases at V and 0 bases at J, with 9 bases between. The CDR3 extends over 14 amino acids. This clonotype originated in a man in his late teens or twenties who had mild COVID-19 (a few samples of this study predate the infection). Cell type and time point are not known. Sequencing used PBMCs or a T cell subset sorted from them (not recorded which). This sequence joins TRBV29-1 and TRBJ1-4; D uncertain. This CDR3 reads CSVGGGATNEKLFF. The DNA for the CDR3 is TGCAGCGTTGGGGGTGGTGCAACTAATGAAAAACTGTTTTTT.